This T cell receptor (beta chain) emerged from a study of T cells after yellow fever vaccination. Whole-study results and caveats: The secondary response was weaker, and its peak arrived faster, on day 5 versus 15. Post-booster repertoires contained most primary-vaccination clones again (96% CD4, over 70% CD8).

Germline loops: CDR1 MNHEY, CDR2 SVGEGT. CDR3 length: 15 amino acids. For this clonotype: Its matching antigen is unknown. The junction and the germline gene differ at one end; a read error may be behind it.

For TCR, cDNA came from 5'RACE template switching, which added a universal primer site and UMIs. Each CDR3 protein is one row after TCRdb ran MiXCR on the 5' RACE reads. The profile shows roughly 300,000 distinct CDR3 sequences, around 7% of them singletons. This chain links TRBV6-2 or TRBV6-3 with TRBJ2-1; 12 bases match TRBD2. The sequence was collected from a man younger than 30 who received the YFV17D yellow fever vaccine. The sample here was PBMCs, taken about 41 days after the first yellow fever vaccination. CDR3 amino acids: CASSLLLPASGGVLF. The CDR3 region has the DNA TGTGCCAGCAGTTTACTACTCCCGGCTAGCGGGGGGGTGCTCTTC.